This TCR beta chain is from a study of cytomegalovirus exposure and HLA in healthy donors. Only in-frame clones appear in the TCRdb table, and some are missing; sequencing was by immunoSEQ multiplex PCR. This table holds approximately 180,000 clones, 87% found once. There are 14 residues in the CDR3. V was pared by 2 bases and J by 4 bases, with 3 bases of the junction left unmatched. Germline V gene data show CDR1 as SGHKS and CDR2 as YYEKEE (reference sequence). The sequenced sample consisted of PBMCs. V is TRBV5-5 and J is TRBJ2-3; 8 bases are a match to TRBD1. This receptor was obtained from a woman aged 25 to 39 in good health and CMV-seronegative. The CDR3 reads CASSFVTGADTQYF. For the CDR3, the DNA is TGTGCCAGCAGCTTTGTGACAGGGGCAGATACGCAGTATTTT.